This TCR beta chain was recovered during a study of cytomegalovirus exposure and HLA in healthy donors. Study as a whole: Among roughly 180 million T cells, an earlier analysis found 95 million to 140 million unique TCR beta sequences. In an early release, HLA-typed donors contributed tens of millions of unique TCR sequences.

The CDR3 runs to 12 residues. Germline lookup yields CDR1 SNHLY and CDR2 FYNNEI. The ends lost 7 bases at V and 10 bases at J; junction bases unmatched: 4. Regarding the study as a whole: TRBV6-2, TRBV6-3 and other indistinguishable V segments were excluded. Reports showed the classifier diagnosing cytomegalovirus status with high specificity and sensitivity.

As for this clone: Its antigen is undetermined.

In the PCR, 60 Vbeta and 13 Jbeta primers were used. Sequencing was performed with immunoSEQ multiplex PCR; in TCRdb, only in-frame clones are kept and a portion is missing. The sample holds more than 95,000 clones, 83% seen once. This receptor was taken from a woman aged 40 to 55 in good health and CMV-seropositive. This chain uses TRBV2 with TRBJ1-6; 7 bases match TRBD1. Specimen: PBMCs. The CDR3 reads CASMAGGSPLHF. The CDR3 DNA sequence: TGTGCCAGCATGGCAGGGGGATCACCCCTCCACTTT.